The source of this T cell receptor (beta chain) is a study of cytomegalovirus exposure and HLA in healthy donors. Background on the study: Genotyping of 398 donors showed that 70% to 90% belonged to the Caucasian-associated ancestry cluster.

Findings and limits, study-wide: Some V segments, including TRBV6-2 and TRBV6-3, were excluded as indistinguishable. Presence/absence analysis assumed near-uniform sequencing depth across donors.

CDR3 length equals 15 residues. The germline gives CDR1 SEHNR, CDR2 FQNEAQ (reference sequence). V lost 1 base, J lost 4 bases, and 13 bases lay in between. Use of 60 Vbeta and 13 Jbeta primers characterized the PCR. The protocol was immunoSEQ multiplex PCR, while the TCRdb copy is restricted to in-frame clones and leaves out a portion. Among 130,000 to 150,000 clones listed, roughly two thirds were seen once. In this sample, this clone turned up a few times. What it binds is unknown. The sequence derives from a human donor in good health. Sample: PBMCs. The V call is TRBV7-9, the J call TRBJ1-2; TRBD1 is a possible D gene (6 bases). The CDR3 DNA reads TGTGCCAGCAGCTTAGGGGATACAGGGATCTATGGCTACACCTTC. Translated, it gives CASSLGDTGIYGYTF.